Following are 23 T cell receptor beta chains from one sample sequenced in a study of blood T cells in healthy people across ages. Through a sample-barcoded 5' primer and a J-beta primer mix, a second PCR was run for roughly 6 to 12 cycles. MiXCR, applied by TCRdb to the 5' RACE reads, yields one record per CDR3 protein. The repertoire holds around 820,000 distinct CDR3 sequences, approximately 25% seen once, with more than 3% in the top ten. This sample was also put to use in a study of T cells of mothers and their children.

Sequencing was carried out using blood. Every receptor here comes from a boy aged 5-17 years in good health.

The DNA of the CDR3 is TGTGCCAGTAGTATTACCGGGACTAGCGGGACAGATACGCAGTATTTT. It yields the protein CASSITGTSGTDTQYF. The chain employs TRBV19 and TRBJ2-3; 12 bases are a match to TRBD2. The CDR3 runs to 16 residues. Trimming at V came to 3 bases and at J to 3 bases, leaving 4 bases not matched to a gene. Germline CDR1 and CDR2: LNHDA and SQIVND (reference sequence).

The CDR3 coding sequence is TGTGCCAGCAGCCAACTCACAAGAAACACCATATATTTT. This gives the protein CASSQLTRNTIYF. This chain joins TRBV3-1 and TRBJ1-3; D remains ambiguous. Trimming took off 2 bases at V and 5 bases at J, with 7 bases between the two ends. The CDR3 sequence is 13 residues long. Germline CDR1 is LGHDT and CDR2 is YNNKEL (reference sequence).

As to this clonotype: A much larger clone differs by one base, so this may be a read error. The CDR3, as DNA: TGTGCCAGCAGCTTAGTCGCCGCGAACACCGGGGAGCTGTTTTTT. It translates to CASSLVAANTGELFF. This chain connects TRBV7-2 to TRBJ2-2; D is uncertain. Germline loops: CDR1 SGHTA, CDR2 FQGNSA. This CDR3 has 15 residues. The V and J ends lost 1 base and 0 bases respectively, with 6 bases between them. The whole variable domain, remainder taken from reference TRBV7-2 and TRBJ2-2, is GAGVSQSPSNKVTEKGKDVELRCDPISGHTALYWYRQSLGQGLEFLIYFQGNSAPDKSGLPSDRFSAERTGGSVSTLTIQRTQQEDSAVYLCASSLVAANTGELFFGEGSRLTVL.

The V gene is TRBV7-8, the J gene TRBJ2-5; tentatively, D is TRBD1 or TRBD2 (5 bases each). This CDR3 is 14 amino acids long. From germline, CDR1 is SGHVS and CDR2 FQNEAQ. V lost 6 bases and J 2 bases, leaving 13 bases between the germline ends. The CDR3 region has the DNA TGTGCCAGCAGTTCCGGGGCCTCGCAAGAGACCCAGTACTTC. This gives the protein CASSSGASQETQYF.

The chain carries TRBV29-1 and TRBJ1-1; weak D call: TRBD1 (6 bases). The germline V and J ends were trimmed by 3 bases and 5 bases, with 10 bases remaining between them. The germline V gene encodes CDR1 SQVTM and CDR2 ANQGSEA. The CDR3 totals 12 residues. The CDR3 sequence is CSVDRGETEAFF. The CDR3 bases are TGCAGCGTTGACAGGGGCGAGACTGAAGCTTTCTTT.

This clonotype was detected a few times. This chain connects TRBV21-1 to TRBJ2-7; no check of the table's D call, TRBD2, against the DNA was made. TRBV21-1 constitutes a pseudogene. CDR3 size: 16 residues. CDR3 sequence reads: CASSKSIREVTYEQYF. The CDR3 nucleotides are TGTGCCAGCAGCAAATCAATTCGGGAGGTGACCTACGAGCAGTACTTC.

The genes are TRBV29-1 and TRBJ1-2, with D unclear. Looked up from germline, CDR1 is SQVTM and CDR2 is ANQGSEA. V lost 5 bases and J 2 bases, leaving 6 bases between the germline ends. The CDR3 has 11 residues. The CDR3 region is CSVRTNYGYTF. The CDR3 DNA reads as TGCAGCGTTCGGACGAACTATGGCTACACCTTC.

This chain uses TRBV14 with TRBJ2-7, with D perhaps TRBD1 (5 bases). Trimming shortened V by 3 bases and J by 6 bases, and 15 bases separated the two germline ends. Germline V gene data show CDR1 as SGHDN and CDR2 as FVKESK. CDR3 length equals 14 residues. CDR3 DNA sequence: TGTGCCAGCAGCCATCGAGACAGTTTTTCCGAGCAGTACTTC. This gives the protein CASSHRDSFSEQYF. Combining the CDR3 with reference TRBV14 and TRBJ2-7 gives the whole variable domain EAGVTQFPSHSVIEKGQTVTLRCDPISGHDNLYWYRRVMGKEIKFLLHFVKESKQDESGMPNNRFLAERTGGTYSTLKVQPAELEDSGVYFCASSHRDSFSEQYFGPGTRLTVT.

In this sample, this clonotype turned up many times. The chain has TRBV28 and TRBJ2-2; D is undetermined. The CDR3 sequence is 13 residues long. The germline V gene has CDR1 MDHEN and CDR2 SYDVKM. V lost 2 bases and J 2 bases, leaving 3 bases between the germline ends. CDR3 coding DNA: TGTGCCAGCAGTTTACCTAACACCGGGGAGCTGTTTTTT. Encoded protein: CASSLPNTGELFF.

The V gene is TRBV3-1, the J gene TRBJ1-5; 8 bases map to TRBD1. Trimming cost V 3 bases and J 12 bases; bases outside gene matches: 1. CDR3 length equals 11 residues. Per germline, CDR1 LGHDT and CDR2 YNNKEL (reference sequence). The CDR3 loop is CASSQGQVQHF. DNA for the CDR3: TGTGCCAGCAGCCAGGGACAGGTCCAGCATTTT.

This clonotype was recorded at least ten times. This sequence joins TRBV28 and TRBJ1-2; TRBD1 matches 7 bases. V was pared by 3 bases and J by 5 bases, with 3 bases of the junction left unmatched. The germline V gene has CDR1 MDHEN and CDR2 SYDVKM. The CDR3 is 13 residues long. The CDR3 coding sequence is TGTGCCAGCAGTTTCGGACAGGAATATGGCTACACCTTC. It specifies CASSFGQEYGYTF.

This clonotype was observed a few times. The chain is built from TRBV28 and TRBJ2-5, with 8 bases aligning to TRBD2. V dropped 1 base and J dropped 2; count of bases not matched to a gene: 15. The CDR3 extends over 19 amino acids. The germline V gene encodes CDR1 MDHEN and CDR2 SYDVKM. CDR3 in DNA: TGTGCCAGCAGTTTATCTGGGGAAAAGGCGGGAGGCCTGCAAGAGACCCAGTACTTC. This codes for CASSLSGEKAGGLQETQYF.

The chain uses TRBV29-1 and TRBJ2-5; D not certain. Trimming pared 6 bases from V and 1 base from J, leaving 18 bases between. CDR3 length: 15 amino acids. Per the germline V gene, CDR1 is SQVTM and CDR2 is ANQGSEA. The CDR3 DNA follows: TGCAGCGTCGGTCGGCTGGGATCGGCCCAAGAGACCCAGTACTTC. Amino acids: CSVGRLGSAQETQYF.

The sample holds a few counts of this clonotype. The V call is TRBV18, the J call TRBJ2-1; D unresolved. Trimming took 1 base from V and 3 from J, leaving 4 bases between them. The CDR3 is 13 amino acids. Germline lookup yields CDR1 KGHSH and CDR2 LQKENI. DNA of the CDR3: TGTGCCAGCTCACCACAGGACTACAATGAGCAGTTCTTC. Translation gives CASSPQDYNEQFF. Complete variable domain (other parts from reference TRBV18 and TRBJ2-1): NAGVMQNPRHLVRRRGQEARLRCSPMKGHSHVYWYRQLPEEGLKFMVYLQKENIIDESGMPKERFSAEFPKEGPSILRIQQVVRGDSAAYFCASSPQDYNEQFFGPGTRLTVL.

DNA for the CDR3: TGCGCCAGCAGCCAAGAAGTTAGCGGGGGGGCTGGAGAGACCCAGTACTTC. This sequence encodes CASSQEVSGGAGETQYF. The rearrangement links TRBV4-3 to TRBJ2-5, with 11 bases matching TRBD2. Trimming cost V 0 bases and J 4 bases; bases outside gene matches: 7. CDR3 size: 17 residues. Germline V lookup: CDR1 LGHNA, CDR2 YSLEER.

The rearrangement links TRBV12-3 or TRBV12-4 to TRBJ1-2; maybe TRBD1 (6 bases). This CDR3 is 13 amino acids long. V gave up 6 bases and J gave up 7 bases, with 15 bases separating them. CDR3 DNA sequence: TGTGCCAGCAGCTTTCGTCAGGACAGTGGCTACACCTTC. Its translation: CASSFRQDSGYTF.

This chain joins TRBV15 and TRBJ1-2; tentatively, D is TRBD1 (6 bases). The germline V gene encodes CDR1 LNHNV and CDR2 YYDKDF (reference sequence). V lost 1 base, J lost 5 bases, and 11 bases lay in between. This CDR3 has 14 residues. The CDR3 reads CATSRGTGLYGYTF. The DNA for the CDR3 is TGTGCCACCAGCAGAGGTACAGGGCTATATGGCTACACCTTC.

The rearrangement joins TRBV5-1 to TRBJ2-5; a possible D gene is TRBD2 (5 bases). The closer fit of TRBJ2-1 to the DNA end suggests the J call may be wrong. This CDR3 region has 15 residues. Germline V CDR1 and CDR2: SGHRS, YFSETQ. The CDR3 protein is CASSLDPGRGNEQFF. DNA of the CDR3: TGCGCCAGCAGCTTGGATCCGGGCCGAGGGAATGAGCAGTTCTTC.

This chain links TRBV20-1 with TRBJ2-5; 11 positions agree with TRBD2. The end of the DNA is better explained by TRBJ2-7, so the J call may be wrong. Germline assignment: CDR1 DFQATT and CDR2 SNEGSKA (reference sequence). This CDR3 region has 15 residues. The CDR3 nucleotides are TGCAGTGCTAGACGTAGCGGGGGGGGTTCGAGCGAGCAGTACTTC. Encoded protein: CSARRSGGGSSEQYF.

This clonotype has more than one count but fewer than ten. The CDR3 region has the DNA TGTGCCAGCAGTACCTATCCGGGCTCCCCTGAGCTGTTTTTT. It codes for CASSTYPGSPELFF. V and J are TRBV27 and TRBJ2-2; D is ambiguous. CDR3 length: 14 residues. The germline V and J ends were trimmed by 5 bases and 11 bases, with 18 bases remaining between them. CDR1 MNHEY and CDR2 SMNVEV come from the germline V gene (reference sequence).

The rearrangement uses TRBV29-1 and TRBJ2-1, with D perhaps matching TRBD1 (6 bases). The V end was cut by 2 bases, the J end by 6 bases, with 14 bases between. Germline V CDR1 and CDR2: SQVTM, ANQGSEA. The CDR3 is 14 residues long. CDR3 amino acids: CSVETQTGINEQFF. CDR3 sequence (DNA): TGCAGCGTTGAAACCCAGACAGGTATCAATGAGCAGTTCTTC.

This chain links TRBV20-1 with TRBJ2-5; 7 bases agree with TRBD2. The J call is in doubt because the DNA end fits TRBJ2-7 better. This CDR3 region has 16 residues. Germline V lookup: CDR1 DFQATT, CDR2 SNEGSKA (reference sequence). The CDR3 sequence is CSARDLAEVSSYEQYF. The CDR3 DNA follows: TGCAGTGCTAGAGACCTAGCGGAAGTGAGCTCCTACGAGCAGTACTTC.

The rearrangement links TRBV9 to TRBJ1-2, with 8 positions matching TRBD1. The CDR3 spans 17 residues. J was trimmed by 6 bases and V by 3 bases; bases with no gene match: 16. Germline CDR1 is SGDLS and CDR2 is YYNGEE. CDR3 protein: CASSDSLRTGRSDGYTF. The CDR3 nucleotides read TGTGCCAGCAGCGATAGCCTTCGGACAGGGAGATCGGATGGCTACACCTTC.